These 27 T cell receptor beta chains were sequenced from one sample in a study of blood T cell repertoires in COVID-19. Libraries were prepared by immunoSEQ multiplex PCR; TCRdb keeps only in-frame clonotypes and omits some of them. This sample has under 80,000 clones, with 86% found just once. The sample was peripheral blood. The source is a man aged 45-65 years with active COVID-19.

The chain joins TRBV19 to TRBJ1-5; 10 nucleotides align to TRBD1. The CDR3 totals 17 residues. Germline V gene data show CDR1 as LNHDA and CDR2 as SQIVND (reference sequence). The J segment lost 1 base and the V segment lost 5 bases, leaving 8 bases of the junction unmatched. This chain's CDR3 is CASSPWTGGLSNQPQHF. Written as DNA, the CDR3 is TGTGCCAGTAGTCCGTGGACAGGGGGGTTGAGCAATCAGCCCCAGCATTTT.

This clone has just one count. This chain joins TRBV10-3 and TRBJ1-1; D is perhaps TRBD1 (5 bases). Trimming stripped 7 bases from V and 5 bases from J, with 14 bases between. Germline V gene lookup returns CDR1 ENHRY and CDR2 SYGVKD. CDR3 length: 13 amino acids. The CDR3 region has the DNA TGTGCCATCACCGCGGGGGGAAGGACTGAAGCTTTCTTT. It translates to CAITAGGRTEAFF.

This clone has only a few counts. Here the CDR3 reads CASSSRQVNEKLFF. DNA for the CDR3: TGTGCCAGCAGCTCCCGACAGGTTAATGAAAAACTGTTTTTT. The chain joins TRBV7-9 to TRBJ1-4; D is possibly TRBD1 (6 bases). V lost 4 bases and J 4 bases, leaving 10 bases between the germline ends. This CDR3 comprises 14 residues. Germline V gene lookup returns CDR1 SEHNR and CDR2 FQNEAQ (reference sequence).

In this sample, this clone turned up once. The V gene is TRBV19, the J gene TRBJ2-1; 15 positions agree with TRBD2. Trimming at V came to 3 bases and at J to 4 bases, leaving 4 bases not matched to a gene. The CDR3 totals 17 residues. Germline values: CDR1 LNHDA, CDR2 SQIVND (reference sequence). The CDR3 protein is CASSMGGLAGGYNEQFF. DNA for the CDR3: TGTGCCAGTAGTATGGGCGGACTAGCGGGAGGGTACAATGAGCAGTTCTTC.

This clone has more than one count but fewer than ten. The J gene is TRBJ2-1, the V gene TRBV28; possible D gene TRBD2, 6 bases. V was clipped by 5 bases and J by 5 bases, with 19 bases between them. Germline V gene lookup returns CDR1 MDHEN and CDR2 SYDVKM. CDR3 size: 16 residues. In DNA, the CDR3 is TGTGCCAGCAGTCCTTTAAGGGCTAGCGCTAACAATGAGCAGTTCTTC. It translates to CASSPLRASANNEQFF.

This clone was counted between two and nine times. The CDR3 DNA reads TGTGCCAGCAGCGTCCGACTTCGGGAAGCTTTCTTT. Protein product: CASSVRLREAFF. The chain employs TRBV21-1 and TRBJ1-1. TRBV21-1 is shown as a pseudogene. The CDR3 loop spans 12 amino acids.

This chain joins TRBV7-8 and TRBJ1-1, with D uncertain. V was trimmed by 5 bases and J by 6 bases, leaving 16 bases between them. Germline V CDR1 and CDR2: SGHVS, FQNEAQ. This CDR3 spans 14 amino acids. The CDR3 reads CASSPRTDSSEAFF. CDR3 bases: TGTGCCAGCAGCCCCCGGACTGACTCCTCTGAAGCTTTCTTT.

This clone has a handful of counts. The chain couples TRBV30 to TRBJ1-6; the match to TRBD1 covers 7 bases. CDR1 GTSNPN and CDR2 SVGIG come from the germline V gene (reference sequence). The CDR3 loop spans 15 amino acids. Unmatched junction bases numbered 13, after V lost 8 bases and J lost 6 bases. As DNA, the CDR3 is TGTGCCACTCAAACTGAGGGGGCGAGTAATTCACCCCTCCACTTT. This translates into CATQTEGASNSPLHF.

V is TRBV5-1 and J is TRBJ2-5, with TRBD1 matching 8 bases. The CDR3 has 14 residues. With 0 bases clipped from V and 5 bases from J, the junction kept 3 bases outside the gene matches. Germline assignment: CDR1 SGHRS and CDR2 YFSETQ. CDR3 bases: TGCGCCAGCAGCTTGGATTGGGACAGGGAGACCCAGTACTTC. The encoded protein is CASSLDWDRETQYF.

The V gene is TRBV5-1, the J gene TRBJ2-7, with TRBD1 as a possible D gene (5 bases). CDR1 is SGHRS, CDR2 YFSETQ, per germline. The CDR3 contains 16 residues. Trimming cost V 0 bases and J 2 bases, with 15 bases left between them. The CDR3 DNA is TGCGCCAGCAGCTTGGCCCAGGGAACAACTACCTACGAGCAGTACTTC. Its protein product is CASSLAQGTTTYEQYF.

The chain is built from TRBV5-4 and TRBJ2-3; D is uncertain. V was pared by 0 bases and J by 6 bases, with 14 bases between. Germline V lookup: CDR1 SGHNT, CDR2 YYREEE (reference sequence). The CDR3 covers 15 residues. This CDR3 reads CASSLEARDLDTQYF. The CDR3 region has the DNA TGTGCCAGCAGCTTGGAAGCCCGCGACTTGGATACGCAGTATTTT.

The genes are TRBV12-3 or TRBV12-4 and TRBJ1-1, with D unresolved. The V end lost 3 bases, the J end lost 1 base, and 6 bases lay between the germline ends. The CDR3 is 13 residues long. The CDR3 coding sequence is TGTGCCAGCAGTTTTCCCAGGAACACTGAAGCTTTCTTT. Encoded protein: CASSFPRNTEAFF.

V is TRBV11-3 and J is TRBJ2-5; D possibly corresponds to TRBD2 (5 bases). Germline V gene lookup returns CDR1 SGHNT and CDR2 YENEEA. V was shortened by 2 bases and J by 2 bases, with 9 bases between the two germline ends. The CDR3 has 14 residues. In DNA form, the CDR3 reads TGTGCCAGCAGCTTAAATACGGGGCAAGAGACCCAGTACTTC. Protein: CASSLNTGQETQYF.

The CDR3 bases are TGTGCCAGCCGATCGGGACAGGGACGTTCACCCCTCCACTTT. Encoded protein: CASRSGQGRSPLHF. The chain carries TRBV27 and TRBJ1-6; 9 positions agree with TRBD1. This CDR3 has 14 residues. After removal of 8 bases from V and 9 bases from J, the junction contained 8 bases not matched to a gene. The germline gives CDR1 MNHEY, CDR2 SMNVEV (reference sequence).

Written as DNA, the CDR3 is TGTGCCAGCAGTCGGTACTACGAGCAGTACTTC. Amino acids: CASSRYYEQYF. V gene TRBV3-1 (or the pseudogene TRBV3-2) combines with J gene TRBJ2-7; D unclear. The CDR3 length is 11 residues. Germline assignment: CDR1 LGHDT and CDR2 YNNKEL (reference sequence). V gave up 6 bases and J gave up 3 bases, with 6 bases separating them.

The V gene is TRBV4-1, the J gene TRBJ1-5; D is perhaps TRBD1 (6 bases). With 0 bases removed from V and 4 bases from J, the gap between germline ends came to 13 bases. The germline CDR1 and CDR2 sequences are MGHRA and YSYEKL. The length of the CDR3 is 16 residues. CDR3 in DNA: TGCGCCAGCAGCCAAGACCCGGGACAACCAAATCAGCCCCAGCATTTT. Translated: CASSQDPGQPNQPQHF.

The CDR3 coding sequence is TGTGCCAGCAGCGGGGGGACTAGCGGGGTGGATGAGCAGTTCTTC. It yields the protein CASSGGTSGVDEQFF. The V and J genes are TRBV9 and TRBJ2-1; TRBD2 aligns across 13 bases. In germline, CDR1 is SGDLS, CDR2 YYNGEE. V shed 3 bases, J shed 8 bases, and the junction held 5 bases outside the gene matches. This CDR3 comprises 15 residues.

The chain joins TRBV27 to TRBJ1-5, with 12 bases fitting TRBD1. The CDR3 totals 15 residues. The V gene's germline CDR1 is MNHEY and CDR2 SMNVEV (reference sequence). V was clipped by 6 bases and J by 4 bases; unmatched bases: 4. The CDR3, as DNA: TGTGCCAGCAGCCGGGACAGGGGGCGGAATCAGCCCCAGCATTTT. Amino acid sequence: CASSRDRGRNQPQHF.

This chain connects TRBV28 to TRBJ2-3, with D tentatively TRBD1 (6 bases). Trimming removed 6 bases from V and 2 bases from J, with 12 bases in between. Germline V gene sequence: CDR1 MDHEN, CDR2 SYDVKM. The CDR3 has 14 residues. The DNA for the CDR3 is TGTGCCAGCAGAGGGGGAAGAGTCACAGATACGCAGTATTTT. Protein: CASRGGRVTDTQYF.

The J gene is TRBJ2-1, the V gene TRBV13; D may be TRBD2 (5 bases). The V gene lost 1 base and the J gene lost 5 bases, with 12 bases spanning the gap. This CDR3 has 15 residues. Germline CDR1 PRHDT, CDR2 FYEKMQ (reference sequence). CDR3 loop: CASSLAGEGNNEQFF. In DNA form, the CDR3 reads TGTGCCAGCAGCTTAGCGGGCGAGGGAAACAATGAGCAGTTCTTC.

The rearrangement uses TRBV7-8 and TRBJ1-6; TRBD1 matches at 12 bases. With V trimmed by 2 bases and J by 0 bases, 8 bases remained unmatched. The CDR3 runs 20 residues. The germline gives CDR1 SGHVS, CDR2 FQNEAQ. CDR3 nucleotides: TGTGCCAGCAGCTTACGTCCAGGGACAGGGGGCGCCTCCTATAATTCACCCCTCCACTTT. As protein: CASSLRPGTGGASYNSPLHF.

V and J are TRBV6-6 and TRBJ2-5; D possibly corresponds to TRBD1 (6 bases). CDR3 length: 15 amino acids. Germline V gene sequence: CDR1 MNHNY, CDR2 SVGAGI (reference sequence). Trimming pared 2 bases from V and 1 base from J, leaving 11 bases between. The CDR3 loop reads CASSYGGHFQETQYF. The CDR3 DNA follows: TGTGCCAGCAGTTACGGGGGACACTTCCAAGAGACCCAGTACTTC.

The chain couples TRBV20-1 to TRBJ1-4; the D is unclear. Germline V lookup: CDR1 DFQATT, CDR2 SNEGSKA (reference sequence). The germline V and J ends were trimmed by 3 bases and 7 bases, with 6 bases remaining between them. The CDR3 is 11 residues long. The CDR3, as DNA: TGCAGTGCTAGTCCCAGTGAAAAACTGTTTTTT. Translation: CSASPSEKLFF.

The J gene is TRBJ2-5, the V gene TRBV7-9, with a tentative D call TRBD1 (5 bases). In germline, CDR1 is SEHNR, CDR2 FQNEAQ (reference sequence). V was trimmed by 3 bases and J by 4 bases, leaving 6 bases between them. CDR3 length equals 12 residues. The CDR3 DNA reads as TGTGCCAGCAGCTTGGGGCCAGAGACCCAGTACTTC. It codes for CASSLGPETQYF. Complete variable domain (other parts from reference TRBV7-9 and TRBJ2-5): DTGVSQNPRHKITKRGQNVTFRCDPISEHNRLYWYRQTLGQGPEFLTYFQNEAQLEKSRLLSDRFSAERPKGSFSTLEIQRTEQGDSAMYLCASSLGPETQYFGPGTRLLVL.

The V call is TRBV14, the J call TRBJ2-1; D call uncertain. The CDR3 spans 15 residues. Trimming cost V 1 base and J 7 bases, with 14 bases left between them. Germline V gene data show CDR1 as SGHDN and CDR2 as FVKESK. CDR3 DNA: TGTGCCAGCAGCCAAGGAGCGCGAGGTGTGAATGAGCAGTTCTTC. Its protein product is CASSQGARGVNEQFF. The whole variable domain, filled in from reference TRBV14 and TRBJ2-1, reads EAGVTQFPSHSVIEKGQTVTLRCDPISGHDNLYWYRRVMGKEIKFLLHFVKESKQDESGMPNNRFLAERTGGTYSTLKVQPAELEDSGVYFCASSQGARGVNEQFFGPGTRLTVL.

The rearrangement links TRBV7-8 to TRBJ2-2; 7 nucleotides match TRBD1. The germline V gene encodes CDR1 SGHVS and CDR2 FQNEAQ. The CDR3 is 15 residues long. The J segment lost 5 bases and the V segment lost 5 bases, leaving 8 bases of the junction unmatched. CDR3 sequence (DNA): TGTGCCAGCAGCCGCCGGGACAGTGCAACCGGGGAGCTGTTTTTT. It is translated as CASSRRDSATGELFF.

V usage is TRBV20-1 and J usage is TRBJ1-2; 10 bases fit TRBD1. The CDR3 is 11 residues long. Unmatched junction bases numbered 7, after V lost 4 bases and J lost 14 bases. CDR1 and CDR2 from the germline V gene are DFQATT and SNEGSKA (reference sequence). For the CDR3, the DNA is TGCAGTGCTACACCCGGGACAGGGGTTACCTTC. Encoded protein: CSATPGTGVTF.